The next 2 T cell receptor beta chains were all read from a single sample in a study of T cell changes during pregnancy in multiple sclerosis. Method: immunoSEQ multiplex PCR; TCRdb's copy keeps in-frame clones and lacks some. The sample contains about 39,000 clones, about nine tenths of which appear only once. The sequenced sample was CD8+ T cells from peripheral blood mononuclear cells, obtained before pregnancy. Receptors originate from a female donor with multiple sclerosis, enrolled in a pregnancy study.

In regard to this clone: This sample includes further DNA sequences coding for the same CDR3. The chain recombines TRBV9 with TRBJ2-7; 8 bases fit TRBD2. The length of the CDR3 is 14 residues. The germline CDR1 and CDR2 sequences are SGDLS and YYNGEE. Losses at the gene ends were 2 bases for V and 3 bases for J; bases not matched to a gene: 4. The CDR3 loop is CASSVDSGVYEQYF. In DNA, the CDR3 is TGTGCCAGCAGCGTGGATAGCGGGGTCTACGAGCAGTACTTC.

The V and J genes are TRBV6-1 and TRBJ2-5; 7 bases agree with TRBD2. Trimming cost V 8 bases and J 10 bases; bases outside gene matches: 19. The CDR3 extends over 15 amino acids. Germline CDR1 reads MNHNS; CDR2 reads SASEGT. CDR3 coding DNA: TGTGCCAGCGAAACCAAAGCGGGGCTCACCATGGGCCAGTACTTC. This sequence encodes CASETKAGLTMGQYF.